Listed below are T cell receptor beta chains from one sample, sequenced in a study of T cells after yellow fever vaccination. Each CDR3 protein is one row after TCRdb ran MiXCR on the 5' RACE reads. This table holds about 60,000 distinct CDR3 sequences, more than 5.5% found once. The material was CD8+ T cells sorted from PBMCs, obtained on the day of the first yellow fever vaccination. The receptors here all came from a young man who received the YFV17D yellow fever vaccine. Each CDR3 is given with its conserved first and last residue. A D gene is named only where the DNA matches it firmly. Not every row has a clone size; where given, it reads once, few, many or a size class.

d_gene	abundance	v_gene	j_gene	CDR3nt	CDR3aa
.	many	TRBV5-5	TRBJ2-1	TGTGCCAGCAACGGGGGTCCTTACTACAATGAGCAGTTCTTC	CASNGGPYYNEQFF
.	many	TRBV7-8	TRBJ1-5	TGTGCCAGCAGCCCGAAGCCGGATAGCAATCAGCCCCAGCATTTT	CASSPKPDSNQPQHF
TRBD1	many	TRBV7-9	TRBJ2-2	TGTGCCAGCAGCTCACCGGGACAGGGGAACACCGGGGAGCTGTTTTTT	CASSSPGQGNTGELFF
TRBD1	few	TRBV15	TRBJ1-6	TGTGCCACCAGCAGTCCGTTCAGGGGGCAAGGATCACCCCTCCACTTT	CATSSPFRGQGSPLHF
.	many	TRBV4-3	TRBJ1-4	TGCGCCAGCAGCCAAGAGATCTCGGTGGGGGAAAAACTGTTTTTT	CASSQEISVGEKLFF
.	many	TRBV6-1	TRBJ2-1	TGTGCCAGCAGAGAGACTAGATCTATTTTACTGAATGAGCAGTTCTTC	CASRETRSILLNEQFF
.	many	TRBV3-1	TRBJ2-3	TGTGCCAGCAGCCAAGAGTTTGGACCGCATCAGTATTTT	CASSQEFGPHQYF
.	many	TRBV18	TRBJ1-4	TGTGCCAGCTCACCAGCATATGGGACTAATGAAAAACTGTTTTTT	CASSPAYGTNEKLFF
.	few	TRBV4-3	TRBJ1-2	TGCGCCAGCAGCCAAGATAGGGGGGGAGGCTATGGCTACACCTTC	CASSQDRGGGYGYTF
.	many	TRBV6-2/TRBV6-3	TRBJ2-2	TGTGCCAGCAGTTACCTTACAGACACCGGGGAGCTGTTTTTT	CASSYLTDTGELFF
.	many	TRBV12-3/TRBV12-4	TRBJ2-2	TGTGCCAGCAGTTCCGACCCCCGGGGGAACACCGGGGAGCTGTTTTTT	CASSSDPRGNTGELFF
.	few	TRBV29-1	TRBJ1-6	TGCAGCGTTCTAATCGGGTCGGGTGGCATAACCCTCACACCCCTCCACTTT	CSVLIGSGGITLTPLHF
.	.	TRBV7-6	TRBJ2-2	TGTGCCAGCAGCTGGGGCGCAGGGGGGCCCACGAACACCGGGGAGCTGTTTTTT	CASSWGAGGPTNTGELFF
.	few	TRBV25-1	TRBJ2-7	TGTGCCAGCAGTGAATTTCAGGAATCCTACGAGCAGTACTTC	CASSEFQESYEQYF
.	.	TRBV5-1	TRBJ2-1	TGCGCCAGCAGCTTGGAGGGCAGTGGACAGAGCTCCTACAATGAGCAGTTCTTC	CASSLEGSGQSSYNEQFF
.	few	TRBV29-1	TRBJ2-7	TGCAGCGCCGGGACGGCGGATGGATACGAGCAGTACTTC	CSAGTADGYEQYF
.	many	TRBV27	TRBJ1-2	TGTGCCAGCAGTCCCCAAAGAATCGGACGCCCAGCATCCTACACCTTC	CASSPQRIGRPASYTF
.	few	TRBV4-3	TRBJ2-7	TGCGCCAGCAGCCAATATGACTCGCGGAGCTCCTACGAGCAGTACTTC	CASSQYDSRSSYEQYF
TRBD1	.	TRBV14	TRBJ1-1	TGTGCCAGCAGCCTAGGAGGGGGCTTAGCCCGTGAAGCTTTCTTT	CASSLGGGLAREAFF
.	.	TRBV11-1	TRBJ2-2	TGTGCCAGCAGCTTAGAGGTGTCTCCCAGACTCACCGGGGAGCTGTTTTTT	CASSLEVSPRLTGELFF
.	.	TRBV5-6	TRBJ1-2	TGTGCCAGCAGCCCGGGGGGGGATGGCTACACCTTC	CASSPGGDGYTF
.	many	TRBV3-1	TRBJ2-7	TGTGCCAGCAGTCCAGACGGATTTCGGGCCGAGCAGTACTTC	CASSPDGFRAEQYF
.	few	TRBV4-2	TRBJ1-2	TGTGCCAGCAGCCAAGAGAAGGGCTACTATGGCTACACCTTC	CASSQEKGYYGYTF
.	many	TRBV29-1	TRBJ2-7	TGCAGCGTAAGGACGCAGAGCTACGAGCAGTACTTC	CSVRTQSYEQYF
.	few	TRBV6-5	TRBJ2-7	TGTGCCAGCAGTTACTCGGCGGGGCGAGCCTACGAGCAGTACTTC	CASSYSAGRAYEQYF
.	.	TRBV28	TRBJ2-3	TGTGCCAGCAGTTTATGGGACCGCACAGATACGCAGTATTTT	CASSLWDRTDTQYF
.	many	TRBV11-2	TRBJ2-1	TGTGCCAGCAGCTTCCTCCTAGCGAACAATGAGCAGTTCTTC	CASSFLLANNEQFF
.	few	TRBV30	TRBJ2-1	TGTGCCTGGAGTTTAAGCTCCTACAATGAGCAGTTCTTC	CAWSLSSYNEQFF
TRBD1	many	TRBV5-1	TRBJ1-1	TGCGCCAGCAGTCACAGGGGGCTTGTGACTGAAGCTTTCTTT	CASSHRGLVTEAFF
.	many	TRBV10-3	TRBJ2-1	TGTGCCATCAGCGAGGACAGAGCGTCCCCCAATGAGCAGTTCTTC	CAISEDRASPNEQFF
.	many	TRBV10-2	TRBJ2-2	TGCGCCAGCAGTATACAAACTAAGAACACCGGGGAGCTGTTTTTT	CASSIQTKNTGELFF
.	.	TRBV7-9	TRBJ1-2	TGTGCCAGCAGCTTATCGCCGGGGGTCGACTATGGCTACACCTTC	CASSLSPGVDYGYTF
TRBD1	many	TRBV19	TRBJ1-1	TGTGCCTCAAGGTTGACAGGGGGCTTGCTGAACACTGAAGCTTTCTTT	CASRLTGGLLNTEAFF
.	.	TRBV7-9	TRBJ2-3	TGTGCCAGCAGCTCCGACTGGCAAATCACAGATACGCAGTATTTT	CASSSDWQITDTQYF
.	many	TRBV9	TRBJ1-2	TGTGCCAGCAGCGCCGACCTTGACAGTTTTCCCTATGGCTACACCTTC	CASSADLDSFPYGYTF
.	many	TRBV20-1	TRBJ2-5	TGCAGTGCTAGTGTTCCGGAAATAGAGACCCAGTACTTC	CSASVPEIETQYF
.	many	TRBV7-6	TRBJ2-1	TGTGCCAGCAGCCCGTACTCAGGGTACGGCTACAATGAGCAGTTCTTC	CASSPYSGYGYNEQFF
TRBD1	many	TRBV7-9	TRBJ2-7	TGTGCCAGCAGCTTAATTTGGACAGGGGCTGGCGAGCAGTACTTC	CASSLIWTGAGEQYF
.	.	TRBV13	TRBJ1-1	TGTGCCAGCAGCGCACAGGGTCTGGGCACTGAAGCTTTCTTT	CASSAQGLGTEAFF
TRBD2	.	TRBV3-1	TRBJ2-1	TGTGCCAGCAGCCAAGATTGGGCAGCGGGGGGTTTGTACAATGAGCAGTTCTTC	CASSQDWAAGGLYNEQFF
TRBD1	many	TRBV4-1	TRBJ1-1	TGCGCCAGCAGCCAAAGGACAGGGGAGGTTGAAGCTTTCTTT	CASSQRTGEVEAFF
TRBD2	.	TRBV4-2	TRBJ2-5	TGTGCCAGCAGCCAAAACGGACTAGCGGGGGAGACCCAGTACTTC	CASSQNGLAGETQYF
TRBD1	.	TRBV4-1	TRBJ2-5	TGCGCCAGCAGCCAGAGACAGGGTTTCCAAGAGACCCAGTACTTC	CASSQRQGFQETQYF
TRBD1	few	TRBV20-1	TRBJ2-3	TGCAGTGTTAACAGGGGTGGAAGCACAGATACGCAGTATTTT	CSVNRGGSTDTQYF
.	.	TRBV5-1	TRBJ1-2	TGCGCCAGCGGCCACGCGGGGCTGTCCTATGGCTACACCTTC	CASGHAGLSYGYTF
.	many	TRBV4-1	TRBJ1-5	TGCGCCAGCAGCCAAGTAGGAGGTGGAAATCAGCCCCAGCATTTT	CASSQVGGGNQPQHF